What follows are 6 T cell receptor beta chains derived from one specimen sequenced in a study of cytomegalovirus exposure and HLA in healthy donors. Vbeta (60) and Jbeta (13) primers were used in the PCR. Generated by immunoSEQ multiplex PCR, the TCRdb table keeps only in-frame clones and is missing some. The profile shows 170,000 or so clones, under 85% of them singletons. Material: PBMCs. Receptors originate from a male donor in good health and CMV-seronegative.

This clone appeared a few times. This sequence joins TRBV12-5 and TRBJ2-7; D is ambiguous. The V end was cut by 4 bases, the J end by 1 base, with 8 bases between. The CDR3 extends over 13 amino acids. In germline, CDR1 is LGHNT, CDR2 FRNRAP. This CDR3 reads CASGSYRSYEQYF. CDR3 sequence (DNA): TGTGCTAGTGGTTCCTACAGATCCTACGAGCAGTACTTC.

The rearrangement joins TRBV4-2 to TRBJ1-2, with 9 bases lining up with TRBD1. Per the germline V gene, CDR1 is LGHNA and CDR2 is YNFKEQ. This CDR3 comprises 14 residues. The junction had 4 bases not matched to a gene; V was cut back by 4 bases and J by 4 bases. CDR3 residues: CASSRTGEGYGYTF. The CDR3 DNA reads TGTGCCAGCAGCCGGACAGGGGAGGGCTATGGCTACACCTTC.

This clone was counted a few times. The chain is built from TRBV11-2 and TRBJ1-1; 8 bases line up with TRBD1. V lost 5 bases to trimming and J lost 7 bases; unmatched junction nucleotides: 9. The germline V gene encodes CDR1 SGHAT and CDR2 FQNNGV. The CDR3 totals 14 residues. CDR3 coding DNA: TGTGCCAGCAGCCCCCTGGCCGGGACAGGTGAAGCTTTCTTT. Translating gives CASSPLAGTGEAFF.

The gene calls are TRBV28 and TRBJ2-7; 7 bases agree with TRBD2. Germline V gene lookup returns CDR1 MDHEN and CDR2 SYDVKM. J was trimmed by 2 bases and V by 6 bases; bases with no gene match: 13. CDR3 length: 16 residues. The CDR3 nucleotides are TGTGCCAGCAGCGCCCCCTCGGCGGGAGAGCCCTACGAGCAGTACTTC. Translated, it gives CASSAPSAGEPYEQYF.

The rearrangement uses TRBV25-1 and TRBJ2-7, with a tentative D call TRBD2 (6 bases). Germline assignment: CDR1 MGHDK and CDR2 SYGVNS. V was clipped by 5 bases and J by 6 bases, with 17 bases between them. The CDR3 extends over 14 amino acids. The CDR3 DNA reads TGTGCCAGCAGTACCCCGTCTAGCGTGGGCGAGCAGTACTTC. Translation gives CASSTPSSVGEQYF.

This clone has a single count. This chain joins TRBV18 and TRBJ2-7; weak D call: TRBD2 (5 bases). V lost 0 bases and J lost 1, with 10 bases in between. The CDR3 is 15 residues long. CDR1 and CDR2 (germline): KGHSH, LQKENI. The CDR3 region has the DNA TGTGCCAGCTCACCACCTAGCGCCTCTTCCTACGAGCAGTACTTC. Residues: CASSPPSASSYEQYF.